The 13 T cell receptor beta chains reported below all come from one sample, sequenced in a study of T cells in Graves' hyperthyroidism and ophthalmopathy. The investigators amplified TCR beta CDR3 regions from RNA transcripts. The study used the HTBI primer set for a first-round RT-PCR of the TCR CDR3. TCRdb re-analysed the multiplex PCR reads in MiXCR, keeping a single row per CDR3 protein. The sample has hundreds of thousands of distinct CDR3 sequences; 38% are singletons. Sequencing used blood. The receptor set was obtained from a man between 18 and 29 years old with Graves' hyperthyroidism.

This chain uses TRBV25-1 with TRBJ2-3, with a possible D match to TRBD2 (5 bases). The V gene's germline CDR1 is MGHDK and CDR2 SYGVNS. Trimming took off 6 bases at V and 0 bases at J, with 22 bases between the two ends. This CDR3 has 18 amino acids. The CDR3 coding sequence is TGTGCCAGCAGCGTCCGATCATCCGAGCGGATTAGCACAGATACGCAGTATTTT. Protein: CASSVRSSERISTDTQYF. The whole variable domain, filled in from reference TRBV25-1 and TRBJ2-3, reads EADIYQTPRYLVIGTGKKITLECSQTMGHDKMYWYQQDPGMELHLIHYSYGVNSTEKGDLSSESTVSRIRTEHFPLTLESARPSHTSQYLCASSVRSSERISTDTQYFGPGTRLTVL.

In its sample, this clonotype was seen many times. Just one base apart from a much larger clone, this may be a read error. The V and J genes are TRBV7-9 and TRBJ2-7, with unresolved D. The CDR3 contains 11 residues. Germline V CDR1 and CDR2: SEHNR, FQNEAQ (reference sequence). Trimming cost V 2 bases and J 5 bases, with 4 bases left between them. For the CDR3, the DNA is TGTGCCAGCAGCTTAACCGACGAGCAGTACTTC. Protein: CASSLTDEQYF.

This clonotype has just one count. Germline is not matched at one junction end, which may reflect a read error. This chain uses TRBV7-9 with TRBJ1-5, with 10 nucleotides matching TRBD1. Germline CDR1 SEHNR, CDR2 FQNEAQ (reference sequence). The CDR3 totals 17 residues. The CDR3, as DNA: TGTGCCATCAGCCCCGGGACAGGGGTTCTTAGCAATCAGCCCCAGCATTTT. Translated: CAISPGTGVLSNQPQHF.

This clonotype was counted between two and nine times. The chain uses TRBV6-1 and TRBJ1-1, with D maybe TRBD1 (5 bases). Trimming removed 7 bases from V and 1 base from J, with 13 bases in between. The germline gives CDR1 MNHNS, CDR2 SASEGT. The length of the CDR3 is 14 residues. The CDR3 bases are TGTGCCAGCACCCCTGGGGGACCGAACACTGAAGCTTTCTTT. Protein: CASTPGGPNTEAFF.

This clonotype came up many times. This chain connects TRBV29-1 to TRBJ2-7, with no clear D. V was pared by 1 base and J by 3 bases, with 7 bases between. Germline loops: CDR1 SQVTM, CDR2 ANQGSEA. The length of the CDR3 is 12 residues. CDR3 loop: CSVEAANYEQYF. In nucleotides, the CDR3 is TGCAGCGTTGAAGCAGCTAACTACGAGCAGTACTTC.

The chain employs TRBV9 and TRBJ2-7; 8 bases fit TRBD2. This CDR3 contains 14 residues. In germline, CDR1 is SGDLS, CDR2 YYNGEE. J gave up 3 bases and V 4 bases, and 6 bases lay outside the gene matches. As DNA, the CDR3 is TGTGCCAGCAGCCCGGGACTAGAGTACTACGAGCAGTACTTC. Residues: CASSPGLEYYEQYF.

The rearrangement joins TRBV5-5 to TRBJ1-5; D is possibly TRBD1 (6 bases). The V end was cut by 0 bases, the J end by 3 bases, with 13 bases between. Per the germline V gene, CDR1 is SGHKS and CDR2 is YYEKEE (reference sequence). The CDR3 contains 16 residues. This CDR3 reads CASSLEEWTDNQPQHF. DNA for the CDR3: TGTGCCAGCAGCTTGGAGGAGTGGACAGACAATCAGCCCCAGCATTTT.

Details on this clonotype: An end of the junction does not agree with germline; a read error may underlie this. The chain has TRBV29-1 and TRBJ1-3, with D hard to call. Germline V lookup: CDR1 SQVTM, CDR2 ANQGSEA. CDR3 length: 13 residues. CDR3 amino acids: CSVEGLSGSTIYF. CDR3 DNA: TGCAGCGTTGAAGGCCTCTCTGGAAGCACCATATATTTT. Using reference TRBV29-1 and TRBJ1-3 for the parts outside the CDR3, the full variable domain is SAVISQKPSRDICQRGTSLTIQCQVDSQVTMMFWYRQQPGQSLTLIATANQGSEATYESGFVIDKFPISRPNLTFSTLTVSNMSPEDSSIYLCSVEGLSGSTIYFGEGSWLTVV.

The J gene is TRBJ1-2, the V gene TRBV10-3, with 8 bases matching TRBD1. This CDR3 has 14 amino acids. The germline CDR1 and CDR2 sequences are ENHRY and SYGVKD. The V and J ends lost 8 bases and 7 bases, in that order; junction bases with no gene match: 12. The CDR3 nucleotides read TGTGCCATCGCTGGAGACAGGGGTGTGGGTGGCTACACCTTC. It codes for CAIAGDRGVGGYTF.

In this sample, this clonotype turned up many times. The CDR3 DNA sequence: TGCAGTGCTAGAGATACCGGGATTTCGAACACTGAAGCTTTCTTT. Amino acid sequence: CSARDTGISNTEAFF. The genes are TRBV20-1 and TRBJ1-1; D is ambiguous. The CDR3 sequence is 15 residues long. V was pared by 0 bases and J by 1 base, with 12 bases between. CDR1 DFQATT and CDR2 SNEGSKA come from the germline V gene (reference sequence).

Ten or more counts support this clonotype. CDR3 nucleotides: TGTGCCAGCGGGGGGGCACTAGACTACGAGCAGTACTTC. This codes for CASGGALDYEQYF. The J gene is TRBJ2-7, the V gene TRBV2, with D perhaps matching TRBD2 (7 bases). Deletions cut 8 bases from V and 3 bases from J, with 14 bases between. This CDR3 has 13 amino acids. Germline V CDR1 and CDR2: SNHLY, FYNNEI.

CDR3 loop: CASQEYRGRETEAFF. The CDR3 DNA reads as TGCGCCAGCCAGGAATACAGGGGGCGAGAGACTGAAGCTTTCTTT. The gene calls are TRBV5-1 and TRBJ1-1; 9 nucleotides match TRBD1. The CDR3 runs to 15 residues. Per germline, CDR1 SGHRS and CDR2 YFSETQ. V was pared by 7 bases and J by 5 bases, with 12 bases of the junction left unmatched.

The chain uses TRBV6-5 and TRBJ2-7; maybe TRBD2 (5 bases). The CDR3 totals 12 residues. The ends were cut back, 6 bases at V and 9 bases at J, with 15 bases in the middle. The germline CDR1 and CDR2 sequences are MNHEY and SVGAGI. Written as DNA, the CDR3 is TGTGCCAGCAGCCTGGGTGGACTGGGGCAGTACTTC. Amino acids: CASSLGGLGQYF.